This T cell receptor (beta chain) was documented in a study of cytomegalovirus exposure and HLA in healthy donors. The PCR used 60 Vbeta and 13 Jbeta primers. Sequencing was performed with immunoSEQ multiplex PCR; in TCRdb, only in-frame clones are kept and a portion is missing. In the table there are about 150,000 clones, more than 70% of which are singletons. The CDR3 extends over 14 amino acids. V was trimmed by 0 bases and J by 1 base, leaving 4 bases between them. Germline V gives CDR1 LGHNA, CDR2 YNFKEQ. Only a few counts were recorded for this clone. Its antigen is undetermined. Study-level points and caveats: The authors later linked a missense DCLRE1C variant to TCR beta V- and J-gene trimming. Common viral pathogens seemed, in a later analysis, to connect with several of the most significant clusters. When a later analysis was performed, an Asian-associated ancestry cluster reportedly had fewer N-insertions than the roughly 640-donor mean. TCR beta sequences reportedly predicted the HLA-A and HLA-B alleles of most subjects accurately.

This clonotype originated in a man in his late teens or twenties in good health and CMV-seropositive. J is TRBJ2-1 and V is TRBV4-2; D unresolved. Specimen: PBMCs. For the CDR3, the DNA is TGTGCCAGCAGCCAAGAAGAGTCCTACAATGAGCAGTTCTTC. Translating it yields CASSQEESYNEQFF.